These 23 T cell receptor beta chains were sequenced from one sample in a study of T-cell memory formation after mild COVID-19 listed by TCRdb under 2021. Library construction relied on 5' RACE. This sample was sequenced with an Illumina NovaSeq 6000. TCRdb trimmed the raw reads at Q25, called clones with MiXCR and kept productive beta chains. Each record represents a unique CDR3 protein, reported with the most common genes and DNA among its rows. Counted in this sample were around 110,000 distinct CDR3 sequences; around 14% of them appeared once. The top ten constitute less than 40% of the sample. The sequenced sample consisted of PBMCs or a T cell subset sorted from them (not recorded which). Every receptor here comes from a man between 18 and 35 years old who had mild COVID-19 (a few samples of this study predate the infection). The sample titles of this study are shuffled in the database, so cell type and time point are left out; the donor was told from shared clones.

V usage is TRBV6-5 and J usage is TRBJ2-7; the D gene could be TRBD1 or TRBD2 (5 bases each). The V gene lost 1 base and the J gene lost 7 bases, with 14 bases spanning the gap. This CDR3 is built from 14 residues. Germline V CDR1 and CDR2: MNHEY, SVGAGI. The CDR3 reads CASSYYSGTEEQYF. For the CDR3, the DNA is TGTGCCAGCAGTTACTACTCCGGGACCGAAGAGCAGTACTTC.

V usage is TRBV6-5 and J usage is TRBJ2-1; D may correspond to TRBD1 or TRBD2 (6 bases each). The CDR3 loop spans 14 amino acids. V lost 4 bases, J lost 5 bases, and 12 bases lay in between. Germline CDR1 is MNHEY and CDR2 is SVGAGI. The CDR3 reads CASSFRGTHNEQFF. The CDR3 nucleotides read TGTGCCAGCAGTTTCCGCGGGACACACAATGAGCAGTTCTTC.

This rearrangement joins TRBV3-1 to TRBJ2-1; 7 positions match TRBD2. The germline V gene encodes CDR1 LGHDT and CDR2 YNNKEL (reference sequence). J was trimmed by 1 base and V by 2 bases; bases with no gene match: 11. The CDR3 is 18 amino acids. CDR3 sequence reads: CASSQRGTLANSYNEQFF. CDR3 DNA: TGTGCCAGCAGCCAAAGGGGTACACTAGCGAATTCCTACAATGAGCAGTTCTTC.

This clonotype was detected only a few times. The chain is built from TRBV12-3 or TRBV12-4 and TRBJ2-1, with D perhaps matching TRBD1 or TRBD2 (6 bases each). The V end lost 6 bases, the J end lost 4 bases, and 19 bases lay between the germline ends. This CDR3 has 16 amino acids. The CDR3 DNA is TGTGCCAGCAGCCCCGACGGTGGGGGGCGGTACAATGAGCAGTTCTTC. This codes for CASSPDGGGRYNEQFF.

The chain uses TRBV20-1 and TRBJ2-7, with 13 bases matching TRBD2. This CDR3 spans 17 amino acids. V gave up 3 bases and J gave up 3 bases; unmatched junction bases: 11. Germline assignment: CDR1 DFQATT and CDR2 SNEGSKA (reference sequence). The CDR3 loop is CSASAAEGLAGYYEQYF. The CDR3 DNA reads as TGCAGTGCTAGCGCCGCCGAGGGACTAGCGGGATACTACGAGCAGTACTTC.

This clonotype was counted between two and nine times. This chain connects TRBV5-1 to TRBJ1-1; 11 nucleotides match TRBD1. This CDR3 comprises 15 residues. The ends lost 3 bases at V and 3 bases at J; junction bases unmatched: 4. In germline, CDR1 is SGHRS, CDR2 YFSETQ. The CDR3 protein is CASSWGTGGDTEAFF. The CDR3 coding sequence is TGCGCCAGCAGCTGGGGGACAGGGGGAGACACTGAAGCTTTCTTT.

V gene TRBV20-1 combines with J gene TRBJ2-2; D possibly corresponds to TRBD1 (5 bases). In germline, CDR1 is DFQATT, CDR2 SNEGSKA (reference sequence). Trimming took off 0 bases at V and 7 bases at J, with 12 bases between the two ends. This CDR3 is built from 14 residues. CDR3: CSARDLTENGELFF. The CDR3 DNA reads TGCAGTGCTAGAGATTTGACAGAGAACGGGGAGCTGTTTTTT.

Ten or more counts support this clonotype. The chain recombines TRBV10-3 with TRBJ2-7; tentative D call: TRBD1 (6 bases). This CDR3 spans 14 amino acids. CDR1 ENHRY and CDR2 SYGVKD come from the germline V gene. Between the trimmed V and J ends, which lost 0 bases and 0 bases, there was a span of 6 bases. This CDR3 reads CAISESDSSYEQYF. The CDR3 DNA sequence: TGTGCCATCAGTGAGTCGGACAGCTCCTACGAGCAGTACTTC.

In this sample, this clonotype turned up a few times. The rearrangement uses TRBV6-5 and TRBJ1-5; a weak D match, TRBD1 (6 bases). The CDR3 loop spans 13 amino acids. The germline V gene has CDR1 MNHEY and CDR2 SVGAGI. V was cut by 3 bases and J by 5 bases, with 8 bases left in between. CDR3: CASSYKGDQPQHF. CDR3 nucleotide sequence: TGTGCCAGCAGTTATAAGGGGGATCAGCCCCAGCATTTT.

This chain joins TRBV2 and TRBJ1-1; possibly TRBD1 for D (5 bases). The CDR3 is 12 residues long. Germline V gene lookup returns CDR1 SNHLY and CDR2 FYNNEI. V was cut by 8 bases and J by 5 bases, with 12 bases left in between. DNA for the CDR3: TGTGCCAGCGCCGGGGGAGGGACTGAAGCTTTCTTT. Protein: CASAGGGTEAFF.

This chain links TRBV5-1 with TRBJ2-6; D unresolved. From germline, CDR1 is SGHRS and CDR2 YFSETQ. The CDR3 loop spans 16 amino acids. Trimming stripped 0 bases from V and 13 bases from J, with 20 bases between. The CDR3 region is CASSLAVGLAASVLTF. The DNA of the CDR3 is TGCGCCAGCAGCTTGGCCGTAGGGTTGGCAGCGTCAGTCCTGACTTTC.

This clonotype was seen a handful of times. The chain joins TRBV6-1 to TRBJ1-6; 9 bases fit TRBD1. This CDR3 region has 16 residues. The J segment lost 10 bases and the V segment lost 2 bases, leaving 9 bases of the junction unmatched. Germline V gene lookup returns CDR1 MNHNS and CDR2 SASEGT. The CDR3 region is CASSEWPGQGPSPLHF. The DNA for the CDR3 is TGTGCCAGCAGTGAATGGCCCGGACAGGGGCCCTCACCCCTCCACTTT.

There are many counts of this clonotype. This sequence joins TRBV5-1 and TRBJ1-1; D is possibly TRBD1 (5 bases). The CDR3 runs to 15 residues. V was pared by 6 bases and J by 3 bases, with 18 bases between. The V gene's germline CDR1 is SGHRS and CDR2 YFSETQ. For the CDR3, the DNA is TGCGCCAGCAAGGAACCTCGCGTAGGGGACACTGAAGCTTTCTTT. Translating gives CASKEPRVGDTEAFF.

This clonotype was seen only a few times. The chain links TRBV6-2 or TRBV6-3 to TRBJ2-1, with TRBD2 matching over 9 bases. The length of the CDR3 is 15 residues. Looked up from germline, CDR1 is MNHEY and CDR2 is SVGEGT. The V and J ends lost 3 bases and 4 bases, in that order; junction bases with no gene match: 4. Here the CDR3 reads CASSYSGGQYNEQFF. CDR3 DNA sequence: TGTGCCAGCAGTTATAGCGGGGGCCAATACAATGAGCAGTTCTTC.

V gene TRBV5-6 combines with J gene TRBJ1-1, with D uncertain. Trimming removed 5 bases at V and 0 bases at J, with 11 bases between. This CDR3 is 14 amino acids long. The germline V gene encodes CDR1 SGHDT and CDR2 YYEEEE. The CDR3 spells CASSYGNMNTEAFF. CDR3 bases: TGTGCCAGCAGTTACGGCAATATGAACACTGAAGCTTTCTTT.

The rearrangement uses TRBV29-1 and TRBJ1-1, with D possibly TRBD1 on 5 matching bases. The CDR3 sequence is 12 residues long. Trimming shortened V by 6 bases and J by 7 bases, and 15 bases separated the two germline ends. Germline CDR1 and CDR2: SQVTM and ANQGSEA. The CDR3 coding sequence is TGCAGCGTGGGTAGGGGCGGATTTGAAGCTTTCTTT. It yields the protein CSVGRGGFEAFF.

The chain links TRBV7-3 to TRBJ2-3; 7 positions match TRBD2. The germline V gene has CDR1 SGHTA and CDR2 FQGTGA. This CDR3 spans 18 amino acids. V was pared by 5 bases and J by 3 bases, with 17 bases of the junction left unmatched. CDR3 residues: CASSRDGRGFMETDTQYF. Here the CDR3 DNA reads TGTGCCAGCAGCCGAGATGGGAGGGGCTTTATGGAGACAGATACGCAGTATTTT.

The sample holds a few counts of this clonotype. The chain is built from TRBV4-2 and TRBJ1-3, with D uncertain. The CDR3 length is 16 residues. V was clipped by 0 bases and J by 2 bases, with 11 bases between them. Germline CDR1 is LGHNA and CDR2 is YNFKEQ. CDR3 region: CASSQDRGGTGNTIYF. For the CDR3, the DNA is TGTGCCAGCAGCCAAGATCGGGGAGGGACTGGAAACACCATATATTTT.

This clonotype has a handful of counts. V gene TRBV4-1 combines with J gene TRBJ2-3; no definite D call. The CDR3 runs to 14 residues. V was clipped by 1 base and J by 1 base, with 6 bases between them. Germline CDR1 reads MGHRA; CDR2 reads YSYEKL. CDR3 sequence (DNA): TGCGCCAGCAGCCAAGCCCAGGGCACAGATACGCAGTATTTT. Its translation: CASSQAQGTDTQYF.

The chain joins TRBV11-2 to TRBJ1-2; D perhaps matches TRBD1 (5 bases). Germline V gene sequence: CDR1 SGHAT, CDR2 FQNNGV. This CDR3 is built from 16 residues. Trimming removed 3 bases at V and 8 bases at J, with 22 bases between. The CDR3 region has the DNA TGTGCCAGCAGCTTCTGGGTGAAAGGGGCCGGCCCCGGCTACACCTTC. This encodes CASSFWVKGAGPGYTF.

The V and J genes are TRBV6-2 or TRBV6-3 and TRBJ2-7; either TRBD1 or TRBD2 may fit D (5 bases each). Germline lookup yields CDR1 MNHEY and CDR2 SVGEGT. The CDR3 spans 13 residues. With 2 bases removed from V and 2 bases from J, the gap between germline ends came to 7 bases. The CDR3 protein is CASSYGGTYEQYV. DNA of the CDR3: TGTGCCAGCAGTTACGGGGGAACCTACGAGCAGTACGTC.

V and J are TRBV6-5 and TRBJ2-1; D perhaps matches TRBD1 (6 bases). There are 15 residues in the CDR3. Trimming pared 2 bases from V and 3 bases from J, leaving 11 bases between. The germline V gene encodes CDR1 MNHEY and CDR2 SVGAGI. The CDR3 DNA follows: TGTGCCAGCAGTTACGGACAGCGAATCTACAATGAGCAGTTCTTC. Translated, it gives CASSYGQRIYNEQFF.

This clonotype was found a few times. CDR3 nucleotide sequence: TGTGCCAGCAGTTTGGGGCGACAAGAGACCCAGTACTTC. Amino acids: CASSLGRQETQYF. This chain joins TRBV27 and TRBJ2-5; the D gene is possibly TRBD1 (5 bases). V gave up 3 bases and J gave up 2 bases, with 7 bases separating them. The CDR3 consists of 13 residues. Germline V lookup: CDR1 MNHEY, CDR2 SMNVEV (reference sequence).